The TCR beta chain under discussion was sequenced for a study of T cells in Graves' hyperthyroidism and ophthalmopathy. Template material for amplifying TCR beta CDR3 regions consisted of RNA transcripts. A first-round RT-PCR of the TCR CDR3 used the HTBI primer set. TCRdb fed the multiplex PCR reads into MiXCR, producing one record per CDR3 protein. The sample holds under 350,000 distinct CDR3 sequences, 21% seen once. The PBMCs had their origin in 10 ml of fresh peripheral blood. Trimming shortened V by 3 bases and J by 1 base, and 12 bases separated the two germline ends. The CDR3 loop spans 15 amino acids. Germline V gene data show CDR1 as SNHLY and CDR2 as FYNNEI.

Sequenced input: blood. The V call is TRBV2, the J call TRBJ1-1; D ambiguous. The receptor's source is a woman aged 45-59 years with Graves' hyperthyroidism. The CDR3 reads CASSDFWAQNTEAFF. The DNA of the CDR3 is TGTGCCAGCAGTGATTTTTGGGCCCAGAACACTGAAGCTTTCTTT.